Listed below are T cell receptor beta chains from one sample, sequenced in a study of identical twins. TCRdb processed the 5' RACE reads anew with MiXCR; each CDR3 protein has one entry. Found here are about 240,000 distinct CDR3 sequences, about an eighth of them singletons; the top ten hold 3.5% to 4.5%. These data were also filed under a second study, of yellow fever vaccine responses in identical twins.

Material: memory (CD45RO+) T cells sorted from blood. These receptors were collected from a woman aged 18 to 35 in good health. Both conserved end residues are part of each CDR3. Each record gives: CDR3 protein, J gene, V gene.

CASSFGTLVENIQYF	TRBJ2-4	TRBV7-2
CSASPTGPQGYEQYF	TRBJ2-7	TRBV20-1
CASSEGSYNEQFF	TRBJ2-1	TRBV6-1
CASSLTGGRIEQFF	TRBJ2-1	TRBV5-1
CATSDRNQETQYF	TRBJ2-5	TRBV24-1
CASSPPGQNYNEQFF	TRBJ2-1	TRBV7-9
CASRRTAIGSPLHF	TRBJ1-6	TRBV6-1
CATRGNTEAFF	TRBJ1-1	TRBV6-5
CSARLSASQETQYF	TRBJ2-5	TRBV20-1
CASSPDRGGRTDTQYF	TRBJ2-3	TRBV12-3/TRBV12-4
CASSQDGGSGSIRDTQYF	TRBJ2-3	TRBV3-1
CASSARQGRETQYF	TRBJ2-5	TRBV3-1
CASRGTSLDIQYF	TRBJ2-4	TRBV2
CASSPDPLRQGARTDTQYF	TRBJ2-3	TRBV11-2